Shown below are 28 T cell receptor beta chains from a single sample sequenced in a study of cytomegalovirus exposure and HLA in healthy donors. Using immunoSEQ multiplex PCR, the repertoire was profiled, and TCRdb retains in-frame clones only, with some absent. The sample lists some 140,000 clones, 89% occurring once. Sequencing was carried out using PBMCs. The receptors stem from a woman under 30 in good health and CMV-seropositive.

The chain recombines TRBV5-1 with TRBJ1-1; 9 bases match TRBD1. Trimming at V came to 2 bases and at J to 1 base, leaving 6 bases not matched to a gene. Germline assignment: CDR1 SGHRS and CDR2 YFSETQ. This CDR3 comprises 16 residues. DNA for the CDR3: TGCGCCAGCAGCTTATACCCGGGACAGGGGAACACTGAAGCTTTCTTT. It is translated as CASSLYPGQGNTEAFF.

CDR3 DNA: TGTGCCAGCAGCCCGAGGACAGGGCTTTCTGGAAACACCATATATTTT. This sequence encodes CASSPRTGLSGNTIYF. This chain connects TRBV5-4 to TRBJ1-3, with 8 nucleotides matching TRBD1. CDR1 is SGHNT, CDR2 YYREEE, per germline (reference sequence). This CDR3 comprises 16 residues. V gave up 4 bases and J gave up 1 base; unmatched junction bases: 7.

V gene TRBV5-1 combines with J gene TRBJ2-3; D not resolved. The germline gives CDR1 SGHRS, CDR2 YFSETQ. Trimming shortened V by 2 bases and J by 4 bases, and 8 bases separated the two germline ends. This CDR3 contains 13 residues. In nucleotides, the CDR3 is TGCGCCAGCAGCTTCCGACTGGCAGATACGCAGTATTTT. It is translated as CASSFRLADTQYF.

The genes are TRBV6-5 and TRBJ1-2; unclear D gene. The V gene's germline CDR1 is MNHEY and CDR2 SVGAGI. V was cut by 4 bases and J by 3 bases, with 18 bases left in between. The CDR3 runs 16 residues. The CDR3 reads CASSSEWTGGDYGYTF. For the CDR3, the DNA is TGTGCCAGCAGTTCAGAGTGGACCGGCGGGGACTATGGCTACACCTTC.

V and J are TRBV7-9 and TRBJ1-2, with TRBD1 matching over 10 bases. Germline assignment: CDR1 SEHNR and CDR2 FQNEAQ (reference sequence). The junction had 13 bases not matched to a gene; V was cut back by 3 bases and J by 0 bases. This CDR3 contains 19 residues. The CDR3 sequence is CASSLGLGTGDGPNYGYTF. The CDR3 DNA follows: TGTGCCAGCAGCTTGGGGCTAGGGACAGGGGATGGTCCTAACTATGGCTACACCTTC.

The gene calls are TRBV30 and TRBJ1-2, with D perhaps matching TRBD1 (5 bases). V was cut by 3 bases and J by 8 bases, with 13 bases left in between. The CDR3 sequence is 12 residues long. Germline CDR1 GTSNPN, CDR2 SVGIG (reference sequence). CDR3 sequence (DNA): TGTGCCTGGAGGGTGGCAGGGTTCGGCTACACCTTC. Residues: CAWRVAGFGYTF.

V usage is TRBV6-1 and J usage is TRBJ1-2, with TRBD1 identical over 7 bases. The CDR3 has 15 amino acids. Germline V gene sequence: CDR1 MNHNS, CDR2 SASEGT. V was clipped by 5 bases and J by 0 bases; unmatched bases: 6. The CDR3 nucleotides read TGTGCCAGCAGTCGTGGCACAGGGGCTAACTATGGCTACACCTTC. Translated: CASSRGTGANYGYTF.

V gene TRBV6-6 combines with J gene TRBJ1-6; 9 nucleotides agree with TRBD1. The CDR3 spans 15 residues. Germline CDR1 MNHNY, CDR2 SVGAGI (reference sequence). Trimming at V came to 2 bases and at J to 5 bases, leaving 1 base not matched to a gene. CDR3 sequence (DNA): TGTGCCAGCAGTTACGGACAGGGGAATAATTCACCCCTCCACTTT. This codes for CASSYGQGNNSPLHF.

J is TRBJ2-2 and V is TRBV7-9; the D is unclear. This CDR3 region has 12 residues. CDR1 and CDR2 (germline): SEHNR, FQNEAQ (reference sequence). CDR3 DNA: TGTACCCCCAGGTCAAACACCGGGGAGCTGTTTTTT. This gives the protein CTPRSNTGELFF.

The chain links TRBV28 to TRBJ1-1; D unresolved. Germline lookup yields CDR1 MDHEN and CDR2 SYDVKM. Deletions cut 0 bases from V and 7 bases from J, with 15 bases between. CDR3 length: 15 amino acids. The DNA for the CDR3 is TGTGCCAGCAGTTTATGGGTTCCTACTAAGAATGAAGCTTTCTTT. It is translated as CASSLWVPTKNEAFF.

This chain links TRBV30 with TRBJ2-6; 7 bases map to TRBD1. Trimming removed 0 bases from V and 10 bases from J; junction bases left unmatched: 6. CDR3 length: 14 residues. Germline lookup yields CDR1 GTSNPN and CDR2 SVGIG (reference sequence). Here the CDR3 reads CAWSVTGQENVLTF. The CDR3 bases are TGTGCCTGGAGTGTAACCGGACAGGAAAACGTCCTGACTTTC.

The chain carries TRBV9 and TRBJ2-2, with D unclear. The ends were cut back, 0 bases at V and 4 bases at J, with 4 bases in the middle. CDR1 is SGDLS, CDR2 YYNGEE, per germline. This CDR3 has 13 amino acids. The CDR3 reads CASSVVGTGELFF. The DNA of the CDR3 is TGTGCCAGCAGCGTAGTCGGCACCGGGGAGCTGTTTTTT.

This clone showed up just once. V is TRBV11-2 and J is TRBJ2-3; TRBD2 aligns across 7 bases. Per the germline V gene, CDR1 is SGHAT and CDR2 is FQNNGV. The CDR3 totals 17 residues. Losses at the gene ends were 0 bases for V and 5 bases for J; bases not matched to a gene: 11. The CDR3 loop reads CASSLEWSPGRRDTQYF. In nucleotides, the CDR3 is TGTGCCAGCAGCTTAGAGTGGTCGCCCGGGAGGAGAGATACGCAGTATTTT.

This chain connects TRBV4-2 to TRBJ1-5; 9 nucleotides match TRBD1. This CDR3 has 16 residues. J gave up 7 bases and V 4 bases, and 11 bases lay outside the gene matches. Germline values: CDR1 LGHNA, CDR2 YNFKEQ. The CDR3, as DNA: TGTGCCAGCAGCCTTGAGGAGGACAGGGGAGACCAGCCCCAGCATTTT. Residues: CASSLEEDRGDQPQHF.

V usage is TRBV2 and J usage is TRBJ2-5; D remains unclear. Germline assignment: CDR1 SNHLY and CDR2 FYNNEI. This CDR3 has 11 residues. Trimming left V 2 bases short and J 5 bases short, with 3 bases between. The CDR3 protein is CASSESETQYF. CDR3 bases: TGTGCCAGCAGTGAAAGCGAGACCCAGTACTTC.

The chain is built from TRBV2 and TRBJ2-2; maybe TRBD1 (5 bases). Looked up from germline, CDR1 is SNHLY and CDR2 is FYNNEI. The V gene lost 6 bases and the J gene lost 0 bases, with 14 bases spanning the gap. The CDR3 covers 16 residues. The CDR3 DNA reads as TGTGCCAGCAGAAAGACAGTAATCGCGAACACCGGGGAGCTGTTTTTT. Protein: CASRKTVIANTGELFF.

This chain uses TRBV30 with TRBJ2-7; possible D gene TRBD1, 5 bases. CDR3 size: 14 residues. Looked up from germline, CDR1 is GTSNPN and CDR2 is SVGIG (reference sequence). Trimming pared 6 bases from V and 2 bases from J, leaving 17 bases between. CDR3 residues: CACTQGVRAYEQYF. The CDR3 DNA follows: TGTGCCTGTACACAAGGGGTAAGGGCCTACGAGCAGTACTTC. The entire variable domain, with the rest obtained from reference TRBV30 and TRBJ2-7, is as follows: SQTIHQWPATLVQPVGSPLSLECTVEGTSNPNLYWYRQAAGRGLQLLFYSVGIGQISSEVPQNLSASRPQDRQFILSSKKLLLSDSGFYLCACTQGVRAYEQYFGPGTRLTVT.

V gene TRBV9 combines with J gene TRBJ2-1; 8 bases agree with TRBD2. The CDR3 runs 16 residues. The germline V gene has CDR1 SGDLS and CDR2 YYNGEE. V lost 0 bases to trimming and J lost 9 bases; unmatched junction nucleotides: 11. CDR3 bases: TGTGCCAGCAGCGTAGGATTCGGGGGGGCCATTGGTGAGCAGTTCTTC. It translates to CASSVGFGGAIGEQFF.

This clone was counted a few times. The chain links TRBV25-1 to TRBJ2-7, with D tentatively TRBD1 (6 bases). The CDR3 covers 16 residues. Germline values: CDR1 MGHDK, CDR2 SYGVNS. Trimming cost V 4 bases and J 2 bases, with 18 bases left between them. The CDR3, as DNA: TGTGCCAGCAGTGCGCCGGCACAGGGATTTCCCTACGAGCAGTACTTC. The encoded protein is CASSAPAQGFPYEQYF.

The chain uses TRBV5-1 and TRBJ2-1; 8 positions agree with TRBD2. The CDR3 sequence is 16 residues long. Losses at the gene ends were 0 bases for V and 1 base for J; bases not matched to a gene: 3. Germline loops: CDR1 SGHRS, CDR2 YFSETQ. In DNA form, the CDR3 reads TGCGCCAGCAGCTTGGCGGGACTAGAGTCCTACAATGAGCAGTTCTTC. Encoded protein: CASSLAGLESYNEQFF.

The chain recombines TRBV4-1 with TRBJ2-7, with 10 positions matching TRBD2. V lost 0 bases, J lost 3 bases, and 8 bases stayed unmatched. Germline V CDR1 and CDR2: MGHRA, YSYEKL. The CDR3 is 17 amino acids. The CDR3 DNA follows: TGCGCCAGCAGCCAAGATGGTCCTAGCGGGGGAATCTACGAGCAGTACTTC. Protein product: CASSQDGPSGGIYEQYF.

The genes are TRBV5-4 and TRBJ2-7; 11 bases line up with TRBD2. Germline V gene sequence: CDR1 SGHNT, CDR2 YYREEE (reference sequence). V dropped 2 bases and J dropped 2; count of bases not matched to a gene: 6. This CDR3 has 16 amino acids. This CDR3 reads CASSFLTSGETYEQYF. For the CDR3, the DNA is TGTGCCAGCAGCTTCCTGACTAGCGGGGAGACCTACGAGCAGTACTTC.

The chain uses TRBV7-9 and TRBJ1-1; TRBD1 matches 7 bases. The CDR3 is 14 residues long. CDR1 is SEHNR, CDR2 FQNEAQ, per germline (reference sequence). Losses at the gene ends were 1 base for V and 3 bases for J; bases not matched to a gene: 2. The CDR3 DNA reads TGTGCCAGCAGCTTAGGACAGGGCCACACTGAAGCTTTCTTT. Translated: CASSLGQGHTEAFF.

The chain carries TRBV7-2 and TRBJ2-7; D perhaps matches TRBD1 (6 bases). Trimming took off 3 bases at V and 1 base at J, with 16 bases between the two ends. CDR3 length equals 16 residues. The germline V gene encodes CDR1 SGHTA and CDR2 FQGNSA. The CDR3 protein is CASSLTQGYRSYEQYF. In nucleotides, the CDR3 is TGTGCCAGCAGCTTGACACAGGGTTACCGATCCTACGAGCAGTACTTC.

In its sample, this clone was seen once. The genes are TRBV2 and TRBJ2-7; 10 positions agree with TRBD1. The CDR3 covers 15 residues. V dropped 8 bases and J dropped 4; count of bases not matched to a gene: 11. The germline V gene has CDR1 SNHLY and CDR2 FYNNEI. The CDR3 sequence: CASGRSPGQGYEQYF. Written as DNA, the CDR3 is TGTGCCAGCGGCCGGAGTCCGGGACAGGGGTACGAGCAGTACTTC.

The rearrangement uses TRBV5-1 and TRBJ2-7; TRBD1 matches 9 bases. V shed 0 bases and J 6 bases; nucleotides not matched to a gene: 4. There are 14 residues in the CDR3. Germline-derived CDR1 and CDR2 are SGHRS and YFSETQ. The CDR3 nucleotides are TGCGCCAGCAGCTTGGGACAGGGGGTCCTCGAGCAGTACTTC. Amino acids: CASSLGQGVLEQYF.

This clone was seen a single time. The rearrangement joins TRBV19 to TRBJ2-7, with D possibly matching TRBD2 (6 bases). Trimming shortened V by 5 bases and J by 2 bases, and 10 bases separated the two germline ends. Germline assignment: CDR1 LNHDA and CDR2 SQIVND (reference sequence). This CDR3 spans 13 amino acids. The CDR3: CASSFGTAYEQYF. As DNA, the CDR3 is TGTGCCAGTAGTTTTGGGACTGCCTACGAGCAGTACTTC.

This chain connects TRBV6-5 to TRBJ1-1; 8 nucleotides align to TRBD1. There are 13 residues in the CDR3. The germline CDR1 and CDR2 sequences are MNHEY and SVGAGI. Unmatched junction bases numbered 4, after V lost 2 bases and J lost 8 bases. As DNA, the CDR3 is TGTGCCAGCAGTTACCGACAGGGGCGGGAAGCTTTCTTT. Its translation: CASSYRQGREAFF.